These T cell receptor beta chains were read from a single sample in a study of blood T cells in healthy people across ages. TCRdb analysed the 5' RACE reads with MiXCR anew, one entry per CDR3 protein. Of hundreds of thousands of distinct CDR3 sequences in the sample, approximately 49% were seen once. The sequencing input was blood. The receptors shown here come from a man aged 25 to 40 in good health. The CDR3 runs from the conserved cysteine through the conserved F or W. The D gene is left open where the match is weak. Clone size appears in some rows only: once, few, many, or a class for an expanded clone.

>-|TRBJ1-2|TRBD1|TRBV29-1
TGCAGCGTTACGTCCCGGGACAGGGTAAATGGCTACACCTTC
CSVTSRDRVNGYTF
>many|TRBJ2-7|-|TRBV7-9
TGCGCCAGCAGCTCCGGGACGGACTCCTACGAGCAGTACTTC
CASSSGTDSYEQYF
>-|TRBJ2-5|TRBD2|TRBV4-2
TGTGCCAGCAGCCAAGGGCCTAGCGGGGTATCTGAGCAGTACTTC
CASSQGPSGVSEQYF
>-|TRBJ1-5|TRBD1|TRBV2
TGTGCCAGCAGTGACCGGGACAGGGTACAGCCCCAGCATTTT
CASSDRDRVQPQHF
>few|TRBJ1-4|-|TRBV10-3
TGTGCCATCAGGGCCATGGATGAAAAACTGTTTTTT
CAIRAMDEKLFF
>once|TRBJ2-5|TRBD2|TRBV3-1
TGTGCCAGCAGCCAATCTGGGCTAGCGGGGGGGCTCAATGAGCAGTACTTC
CASSQSGLAGGLNEQYF
>-|TRBJ1-4|-|TRBV2
TGTGCCAGCAGTGAAGGGATACCTGAAAAACTGTTTTTT
CASSEGIPEKLFF
>-|TRBJ2-3|TRBD2|TRBV25-1
TGTGCCAGTGGACTAGCGTCCGTCACAGATACGCAGTATTTT
CASGLASVTDTQYF
>-|TRBJ1-5|TRBD1|TRBV4-3
TGCGCCAGCAGCCAAGAACCAGGGGGCCATCAGCCCCAGCATTTT
CASSQEPGGHQPQHF
>-|TRBJ2-1|-|TRBV7-9
TGTGCCAGCAGCTTAAAAAAGGCAGGAGCCGGAAATGAGCAGTTCTTC
CASSLKKAGAGNEQFF
>-|TRBJ2-7|TRBD2|TRBV12-5
TGTGCTAGTTCTAGCGGGGGGGCCCACGAGCAGTACTTC
CASSSGGAHEQYF
>-|TRBJ2-1|-|TRBV20-1
TGCAGTGCTAGTGTCGCCCGCGGGATCGATGAGCAGTTCTTC
CSASVARGIDEQFF
>-|TRBJ2-5|-|TRBV20-1
TGCAGTGCGAAGCCCCGTCAGGGTATGGAGACCCAGTACTTC
CSAKPRQGMETQYF
>few|TRBJ2-5|-|TRBV5-1
TGCGCCAGTTCCAGGATGGCGGGACCCCAAGAGACCCAGTACTTC
CASSRMAGPQETQYF
>-|TRBJ2-7|-|TRBV4-2
TGTGCCAGCAGCCAAGAGGGGCGGAGCTCCTACGAGCAGTACTTC
CASSQEGRSSYEQYF
>-|TRBJ2-5|-|TRBV27
TGTGCCAGCAGTCCCTTCATGAACAATGAGCAGTACTTC
CASSPFMNNEQYF
>many|TRBJ2-2|-|TRBV29-1
TGCAGCGTAAATTCGGCACGCGGGGAGCTGTTTTTT
CSVNSARGELFF
>few|TRBJ2-7|-|TRBV7-2
TGTGCCAGCAGCTTAGGGCCGGACTCCTACGAGCAGTACTTC
CASSLGPDSYEQYF
>-|TRBJ1-1|TRBD1|TRBV7-9
TGTGCCAGCAGCTTTGCTTCAGGGGGCGGCACTGAAGCTTTCTTT
CASSFASGGGTEAFF
>few|TRBJ2-7|-|TRBV7-8
TGTGCCAGCAGCACTCTGCAGGGCGCCTACGAGCAGTACTTC
CASSTLQGAYEQYF